The subject of this entry is one T cell receptor beta chain. The target antigen is unknown. The record originates from a study of CXCR3-negative and CXCR3-positive naive CD8 T cells. Across the study: For each library, about 1.5 +/- 0.3 million TRB reads were obtained, about 140 million in total. Overall study results and limits: Higher TRB CDR3 hydrophobicity marked CXCR3-positive naive cells relative to CXCR3-negative naive cells.

Germline CDR1 reads SGHKS; CDR2 reads YYEKEE (reference sequence). The CDR3 is made up of 16 amino acids. The CD45RO-CCR7+CD27+CD95- phenotype denoted naive CD8+ T cells. The authors made the TRB cDNA libraries by 5' RACE using UMI labels. No DNA is given; TCRdb re-called the 5' RACE reads and lists each CDR3 protein once. The sample data list 65,000 to 90,000 distinct CDR3 sequences. This TCR derives from a human donor in good health. Some clones in this sample may be carry-over from other donors' samples. This sequence joins TRBV5-5 and TRBJ2-3; lacking DNA, the TRBD2 call made by TCRdb goes unchecked. Material for sequencing was naive CXCR3+ CD8+ T cells from blood. Noted subset: CD45RO-CCR7+CD27+CD95- naive CD8+ T cells expressing CXCR3 (TNR3+). The chain's CDR3 is CASSPTGTSGTDTQYF.